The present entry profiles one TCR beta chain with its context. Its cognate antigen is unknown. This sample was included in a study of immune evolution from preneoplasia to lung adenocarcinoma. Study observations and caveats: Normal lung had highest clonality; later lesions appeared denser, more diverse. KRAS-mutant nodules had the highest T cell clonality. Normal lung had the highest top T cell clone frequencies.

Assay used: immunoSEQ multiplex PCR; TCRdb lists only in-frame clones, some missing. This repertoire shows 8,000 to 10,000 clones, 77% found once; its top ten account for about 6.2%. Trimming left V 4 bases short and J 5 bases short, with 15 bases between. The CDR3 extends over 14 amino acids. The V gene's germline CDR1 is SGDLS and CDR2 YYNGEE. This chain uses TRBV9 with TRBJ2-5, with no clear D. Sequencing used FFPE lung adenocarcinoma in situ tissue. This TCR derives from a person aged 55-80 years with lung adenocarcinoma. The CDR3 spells CASSPVGNSETQYF. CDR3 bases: TGTGCCAGCAGCCCAGTAGGTAATTCGGAGACCCAGTACTTC.